This passage covers 18 T cell receptor beta chains from one sample sequenced in a study of cytomegalovirus exposure and HLA in healthy donors. Primers included in the PCR were 60 Vbeta and 13 Jbeta primers. The repertoire was sequenced with immunoSEQ multiplex PCR; TCRdb's copy has only in-frame clones and lacks some. Of over 130,000 clones listed, just over 65% were seen once; the top ten hold over 5%. The sequencing sample was made of PBMCs. Receptors were obtained from a woman aged 55-75 years in good health and CMV-seronegative.

The chain has TRBV11-2 and TRBJ2-1; 7 nucleotides match TRBD2. Trimming cost V 2 bases and J 12 bases; bases outside gene matches: 13. The CDR3 consists of 15 residues. Germline CDR1 is SGHAT and CDR2 is FQNNGV. CDR3 coding DNA: TGTGCCAGCAGCTTACCTAGCGGCCGTGCCCGGGGGCAGTTCTTC. Amino acids: CASSLPSGRARGQFF.

This sequence joins TRBV5-1 and TRBJ2-5, with 11 bases that match TRBD2. With 0 bases clipped from V and 4 bases from J, the junction kept 5 bases outside the gene matches. CDR3 length: 16 residues. Germline CDR1 and CDR2: SGHRS and YFSETQ. This CDR3 reads CASSLGSLAGGETQYF. As DNA, the CDR3 is TGCGCCAGCAGCTTGGGTAGTCTAGCGGGGGGAGAGACCCAGTACTTC.

The genes are TRBV29-1 and TRBJ1-4; D is ambiguous. There are 13 residues in the CDR3. CDR1 is SQVTM, CDR2 ANQGSEA, per germline. The V and J ends lost 4 bases and 3 bases respectively, with 9 bases between them. The DNA of the CDR3 is TGCAGCGTTGGGGGAGGGCCTAATGAAAAACTGTTTTTT. Translated, it gives CSVGGGPNEKLFF.

The V call is TRBV28, the J call TRBJ2-7; D is perhaps TRBD2 (5 bases). Germline CDR1 and CDR2: MDHEN and SYDVKM. Trimming took off 8 bases at V and 4 bases at J, with 21 bases between the two ends. The CDR3 length is 15 residues. The CDR3 coding sequence is TGTGCCAGCCAACCGCATGGTGTGGGCGGGTACGAGCAGTACTTC. Protein sequence: CASQPHGVGGYEQYF.

CDR3 DNA sequence: TGTGCCAGCATTTCTACAGGGAATGGCTACACCTTC. As protein: CASISTGNGYTF. This chain joins TRBV6-5 and TRBJ1-2; D perhaps matches TRBD1 (6 bases). Germline CDR1 reads MNHEY; CDR2 reads SVGAGI. The CDR3 runs 12 residues. The V gene lost 7 bases and the J gene lost 6 bases, with 12 bases spanning the gap.

On this clone itself: Compared with germline, one end of the junction differs, possibly owing to a read error. The chain links TRBV7-9 to TRBJ2-5, with 10 bases fitting TRBD1. Germline V gene lookup returns CDR1 SEHNR and CDR2 FQNEAQ (reference sequence). The CDR3 totals 16 residues. DNA for the CDR3: TGTGCCAGCACCTTAGGACAGGGGGGATTCCAAGAGACCCAGTACTTC. It codes for CASTLGQGGFQETQYF.

In its sample, this clone was seen a few times. The chain couples TRBV12-5 to TRBJ1-1; no clear D. This CDR3 is built from 13 residues. Between the trimmed V and J ends, which lost 2 bases and 2 bases, there was a span of 6 bases. CDR1 is LGHNT and CDR2 is FRNRAP in the germline V gene. The CDR3, as DNA: TGTGCTAGTGGTTTGTCCTTCAACACTGAAGCTTTCTTT. The encoded protein is CASGLSFNTEAFF.

The rearrangement links TRBV18 to TRBJ2-5; D may be TRBD2 (6 bases). The V end lost 8 bases, the J end lost 1 base, and 8 bases lay between the germline ends. Germline V gives CDR1 KGHSH, CDR2 LQKENI. The CDR3 extends over 12 amino acids. The CDR3 region has the DNA TGTGCCAGCCGACTAGGCCAAGAGACCCAGTACTTC. Encoded protein: CASRLGQETQYF.

This clone was detected only a few times. This chain links TRBV5-1 with TRBJ1-6; D unclear. CDR1 and CDR2 (germline): SGHRS, YFSETQ. V shed 3 bases and J shed 7 bases, with 14 bases lying between them. The CDR3 is 15 amino acids. The CDR3 DNA follows: TGCGCCAGCAGCTCCCGGGGAGAGAGCAATTCACCCCTCCACTTT. Its protein is CASSSRGESNSPLHF.

There are a few counts of this clone. The chain employs TRBV7-2 and TRBJ1-1; no clear D gene. V lost 7 bases and J 6 bases, leaving 15 bases between the germline ends. The germline V gene encodes CDR1 SGHTA and CDR2 FQGNSA. The CDR3 loop spans 13 amino acids. This CDR3 reads CASNMLTTAEAFF. For the CDR3, the DNA is TGTGCCAGCAACATGTTGACTACGGCTGAAGCTTTCTTT.

Notes on this clone: Its ends do not fully match the called genes, so a read error is possible. The chain carries TRBV7-9 and TRBJ2-1; TRBD2 aligns across 10 bases. The CDR3 length is 16 residues. Germline assignment: CDR1 SEHNR and CDR2 FQNEAQ (reference sequence). Written as DNA, the CDR3 is TGTTCCAGCAGCCTAGGCGTGTCTAGCGGGAGTAAGGAGCAGTTCTTC. This encodes CSSSLGVSSGSKEQFF.

The chain carries TRBV11-1 and TRBJ2-2; 8 bases are shared with TRBD2. This CDR3 is 17 amino acids long. After removal of 5 bases from V and 6 bases from J, the junction contained 14 bases not matched to a gene. Germline V gene lookup returns CDR1 SGHAT and CDR2 FQDESV (reference sequence). The CDR3 DNA is TGTGCCAGCAGCACGGTGGGCGGGGGGCGATCCCCCGGGGAGCTGTTTTTT. It yields the protein CASSTVGGGRSPGELFF. The complete variable domain, with remaining parts taken from reference TRBV11-1 and TRBJ2-2, reads EAEVAQSPRYKITEKSQAVAFWCDPISGHATLYWYRQILGQGPELLVQFQDESVVDDSQLPKDRFSAERLKGVDSTLKIQPAELGDSAMYLCASSTVGGGRSPGELFFGEGSRLTVL.

The chain is built from TRBV5-1 and TRBJ1-2; 8 nucleotides match TRBD1. V dropped 6 bases and J dropped 5; count of bases not matched to a gene: 15. Germline V gene sequence: CDR1 SGHRS, CDR2 YFSETQ. The CDR3 length is 16 residues. CDR3 in amino acids: CASTPIPTGEGYGYTF. DNA for the CDR3: TGCGCCAGCACCCCAATCCCGACAGGGGAGGGATATGGCTACACCTTC.

The chain recombines TRBV14 with TRBJ2-5; perhaps TRBD1 as D (5 bases). The V gene lost 0 bases and the J gene lost 5 bases, with 10 bases spanning the gap. From germline, CDR1 is SGHDN and CDR2 FVKESK. This CDR3 comprises 14 residues. Here the CDR3 DNA reads TGTGCCAGCAGCCAAGAAAAGGGGCCGGAGACCCAGTACTTC. This codes for CASSQEKGPETQYF.

This clone occurred a few times. This chain uses TRBV19 with TRBJ1-1; 7 positions agree with TRBD1. The germline gives CDR1 LNHDA, CDR2 SQIVND (reference sequence). V lost 3 bases to trimming and J lost 0 bases; unmatched junction nucleotides: 4. CDR3 length: 15 residues. The CDR3 is CASSIPGGMNTEAFF. DNA of the CDR3: TGTGCCAGTAGTATTCCAGGGGGGATGAACACTGAAGCTTTCTTT.

A few counts support this clone. The chain carries TRBV2 and TRBJ1-1; 8 positions match TRBD1. The CDR3 covers 14 residues. Germline CDR1 is SNHLY and CDR2 is FYNNEI. V dropped 6 bases and J dropped 1; count of bases not matched to a gene: 4. This CDR3 reads CASRPGTGNTEAFF. CDR3 nucleotides: TGTGCCAGCAGACCCGGGACAGGGAACACTGAAGCTTTCTTT.

To note about this clone: The identical CDR3 is also encoded by other nucleotide sequences in the sample. The V gene is TRBV7-8, the J gene TRBJ2-5; maybe TRBD2 (6 bases). The CDR3 runs 15 residues. The germline V gene has CDR1 SGHVS and CDR2 FQNEAQ. V lost 2 bases to trimming and J lost 1 base, with 11 bases between them. The CDR3 reads CASSLRLAFQETQYF. CDR3 sequence (DNA): TGTGCCAGCAGCTTACGCCTAGCGTTCCAAGAGACCCAGTACTTC.

The chain uses TRBV25-1 and TRBJ2-7, with D possibly being TRBD1 (6 bases). CDR1 and CDR2 from the germline V gene are MGHDK and SYGVNS. With 10 bases removed from V and 0 bases from J, the gap between germline ends came to 16 bases. The CDR3 runs to 14 residues. The CDR3 reads CATSRTDLSYEQYF. In DNA, the CDR3 is TGTGCCACTTCCCGGACAGACCTCTCCTACGAGCAGTACTTC.